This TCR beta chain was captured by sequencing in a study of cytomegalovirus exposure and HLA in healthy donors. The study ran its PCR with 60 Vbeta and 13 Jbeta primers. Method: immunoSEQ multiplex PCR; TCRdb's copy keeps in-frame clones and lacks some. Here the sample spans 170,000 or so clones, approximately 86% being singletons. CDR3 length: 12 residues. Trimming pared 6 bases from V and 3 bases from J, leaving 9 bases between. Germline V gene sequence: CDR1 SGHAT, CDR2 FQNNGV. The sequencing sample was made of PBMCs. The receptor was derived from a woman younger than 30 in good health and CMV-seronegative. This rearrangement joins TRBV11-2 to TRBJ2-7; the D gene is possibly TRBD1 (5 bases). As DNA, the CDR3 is TGTGCCAGCAGTATCAGGGACTACGAGCAGTACTTC. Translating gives CASSIRDYEQYF.